This T cell receptor (beta chain) was captured in a study of shared clonotypes between healthy human individuals. CD8 cells classed as naive were CD45RO-negative and positively selected for CCR7, excluding terminally differentiated effector memory CD45RA+ cells. Assay used: immunoSEQ multiplex PCR; TCRdb lists only in-frame clones, some missing. The sample lists more than 2 million clones; just under 95% were seen once. This clone was found once. The CDR3 length is 16 residues. CDR1 and CDR2 (germline): SEHNR, FQNEAQ (reference sequence). The V segment lost 4 bases and the J segment 1 base; nucleotides outside the gene matches: 10.

The sample consisted of naive CD8+ T cells from PBMCs. J is TRBJ2-7 and V is TRBV7-9; TRBD1 agrees at 7 bases. The TCR originated in a man between 18 and 29 years old in good health. Some clones in this sample may be carry-over from other donors' samples. The CDR3 coding sequence is TGTGCCAGCAGCTCCGGCCGGGGACAGCAATCCTACGAGCAGTACTTC. Translated, it gives CASSSGRGQQSYEQYF.